The entry that follows covers one TCR beta chain sequence. These data are taken from a study of blood T cell repertoires in COVID-19. Study-wide context: Whether acute or convalescent, the COVID-19 samples came from the United States, Italy and Spain.

Some clones are missing from TCRdb's copy, which holds only in-frame ones; the method was immunoSEQ multiplex PCR. The sample has about 34,000 clones; approximately 82% are singletons. Germline lookup yields CDR1 LGHDT and CDR2 YNNKEL (reference sequence). V lost 0 bases to trimming and J lost 6 bases; unmatched junction nucleotides: 3. CDR3 length: 16 amino acids. Sequencing was performed on peripheral blood. The V call is TRBV3-1 (or the pseudogene TRBV3-2), the J call TRBJ2-1; 12 bases are a match to TRBD2. This clonotype was obtained from a woman aged 60-75 years with acute or convalescent COVID-19. The CDR3 nucleotides are TGTGCCAGCAGCCAAGAAGCACTAGCGGGGGGCAATGAGCAGTTCTTC. Its translation: CASSQEALAGGNEQFF.